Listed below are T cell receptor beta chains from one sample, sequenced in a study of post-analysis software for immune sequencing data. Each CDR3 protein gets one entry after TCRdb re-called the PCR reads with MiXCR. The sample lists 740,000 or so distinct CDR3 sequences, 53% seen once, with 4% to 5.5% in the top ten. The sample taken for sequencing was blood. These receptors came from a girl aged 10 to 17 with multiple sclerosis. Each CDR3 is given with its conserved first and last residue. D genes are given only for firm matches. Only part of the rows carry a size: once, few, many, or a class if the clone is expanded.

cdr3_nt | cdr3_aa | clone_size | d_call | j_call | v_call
TGTGCCAGCAGCCCCCCGGGACTAGCTCCCTACGAGCAGTACTTC | CASSPPGLAPYEQYF | few | TRBD2 | TRBJ2-7 | TRBV7-9
TGTGCCAGCAGCCCCATTCCACAGGGCGGGTCCGGGGAGCTGTTTTTT | CASSPIPQGGSGELFF | - | - | TRBJ2-2 | TRBV7-9
TGTGCCAGCAGTCGGGACAACCGGGGCGATCAGCCCCAGCATTTT | CASSRDNRGDQPQHF | - | - | TRBJ1-5 | TRBV6-1
TGTGCCAGCAGCTTGGGACAGGATAATAGCAATCAGCCCCAGCATTTT | CASSLGQDNSNQPQHF | - | TRBD1 | TRBJ1-5 | TRBV7-2
TGCGCCAGCAGTCGGGGACAGCCAGGTCTGCAGGGCTACACCTTC | CASSRGQPGLQGYTF | - | TRBD1 | TRBJ1-2 | TRBV5-1
TGCGCCAGCAGCTTGGAAGGGGCGGGGGGGCCTTATGAGCAGTTCTTC | CASSLEGAGGPYEQFF | - | TRBD2 | TRBJ2-1 | TRBV5-1
TGTGCCAGCAGCCATCGCAGGGGCGGGAACTATGGCTACACCTTC | CASSHRRGGNYGYTF | - | - | TRBJ1-2 | TRBV7-9
TGTGCCAGCAGCTTTGGAGGCAGAAACTACGAGCAGTACTTC | CASSFGGRNYEQYF | few | - | TRBJ2-7 | TRBV7-2
TGTGCCAGCACGAATCCGCCCTCCTACGAGCAGTACTTC | CASTNPPSYEQYF | - | - | TRBJ2-7 | TRBV7-6
TGCGCCAGCAGCTTGGAAGGGGAGAGCACAGATACGCAGTATTTT | CASSLEGESTDTQYF | - | - | TRBJ2-3 | TRBV5-1
TGTGCCAGCAGCACTCGGCCGGGGACCGTCGAGTTCTTC | CASSTRPGTVEFF | few | - | TRBJ2-1 | TRBV11-1
TGCGCCAGCAGCCCTAGACAGGGTGGGCCCTATGGCTACACCTTC | CASSPRQGGPYGYTF | - | TRBD1 | TRBJ1-2 | TRBV5-1
TGCGCCAGCACCAGGACAGGGTCGGGAGAGACCCAGTACTTC | CASTRTGSGETQYF | - | TRBD1 | TRBJ2-5 | TRBV5-1
TGCAGTGCTAGGGGCGGGAGCGTCTACGAGCAGTACTTC | CSARGGSVYEQYF | - | TRBD2 | TRBJ2-7 | TRBV20-1
TGCAGCGCCGGAGAGAGAAGGACCAACGTCCTGACTTTC | CSAGERRTNVLTF | few | - | TRBJ2-6 | TRBV29-1
TGTGCCAGCAGGAAAAATCAAGAGACCCAGTACTTC | CASRKNQETQYF | - | - | TRBJ2-5 | TRBV12-3/TRBV12-4
TGTGCCAGCAGTAACACAGGGGGCGCATTTGATGAGCAGTTCTTC | CASSNTGGAFDEQFF | - | TRBD1 | TRBJ2-1 | TRBV6-6
TGTGCCAGCAGCTTCCCGGGACTAGCGGATATTAAAAACATTCAGTACTTC | CASSFPGLADIKNIQYF | - | TRBD2 | TRBJ2-4 | TRBV7-6
TGCAGTGCTGGAAAAACGGGACTAGCGGGGGGTGGGGAGCAGTTCTTC | CSAGKTGLAGGGEQFF | - | TRBD2 | TRBJ2-1 | TRBV20-1
TGCGCCAGCAGCCCAGAGGGCAGGGGCAATGGGCAGTTCTTC | CASSPEGRGNGQFF | - | - | TRBJ2-1 | TRBV5-1
TGCAGCGTGGACAACTGGGGGGGAGATGGCTACACCTTC | CSVDNWGGDGYTF | - | - | TRBJ1-2 | TRBV29-1
TGCGCCAGCAGCGAAGCCGGGCACCACCGCCTCGATGAGCAGTTCTTC | CASSEAGHHRLDEQFF | many | - | TRBJ2-1 | TRBV4-1
TGCGCCAGCAGCTTGTGGGGGGAGCGGGTTAACTCCTACGAGCAGTACTTC | CASSLWGERVNSYEQYF | - | - | TRBJ2-7 | TRBV5-1
TGTGCCATCAGCGGGCCGACAGGAAAAGAAATTAACTATGGCTACACCTTC | CAISGPTGKEINYGYTF | - | - | TRBJ1-2 | TRBV10-3
TGTGCCACCAGCGGGTACCCGACTAGTTCCCCAACCCACAGCTCCTACGAGCAGTACTTC | CATSGYPTSSPTHSSYEQYF | - | - | TRBJ2-7 | TRBV15
TGCGCCAGCAGACTGGGGGCCTCGAACACTGAAGCTTTCTTT | CASRLGASNTEAFF | - | - | TRBJ1-1 | TRBV5-1
TGCAGTGCTAGGGACCCGGGACAGACCTCCTACGAGCAGTACTTC | CSARDPGQTSYEQYF | - | TRBD1 | TRBJ2-7 | TRBV20-1
TGTGCCAGCAGCCTCCTAGCGGGGGGGTCGGTAGATACGCAGTATTTT | CASSLLAGGSVDTQYF | - | TRBD2 | TRBJ2-3 | TRBV7-2
TGTGCCAGCAGCCCCCCTCGGCTCACAGATACGCAGTATTTT | CASSPPRLTDTQYF | few | - | TRBJ2-3 | TRBV11-2
TGTGCCAGCAGTCCCCGGGACAGGGGGCCTGAGACCCAGTACTTC | CASSPRDRGPETQYF | - | TRBD1 | TRBJ2-5 | TRBV12-3/TRBV12-4
TGTGCCAGCAGTTTGGGAGGCGGGGGAGTTCAGCCCCAGCATTTT | CASSLGGGGVQPQHF | once | - | TRBJ1-5 | TRBV27
TGTGCCTGGAGTGGGGGACTAGCTAGTAACGAGCAGTTCTTC | CAWSGGLASNEQFF | few | TRBD2 | TRBJ2-1 | TRBV30
TGCAGCGTCGTGACGATATTGCGGAATGAGCAGTTCTTC | CSVVTILRNEQFF | - | - | TRBJ2-1 | TRBV29-1
TGTGCCAGCAGGGGGACCGCTAGCTCCTACGAGCAGTACTTC | CASRGTASSYEQYF | - | - | TRBJ2-7 | TRBV12-3/TRBV12-4
TGCGCCAGCAACCTAGCAGGGGGGCGCACAGATACGCAGTATTTT | CASNLAGGRTDTQYF | - | - | TRBJ2-3 | TRBV5-1
TGTGCCAGCAGCTTCCGGGCGACCCTTAACTATGGCTACACCTTC | CASSFRATLNYGYTF | few | - | TRBJ1-2 | TRBV7-9
TGTGCCAGCAGCGTTTCACCCGGGACGACTGGCTACACCTTC | CASSVSPGTTGYTF | - | - | TRBJ1-2 | TRBV9
TGTGCCAGCAGTTTATACAGAACTAGCACAGATACGCAGTATTTT | CASSLYRTSTDTQYF | few | - | TRBJ2-3 | TRBV12-3/TRBV12-4
TGTGCCAGCAGCTCCCCCCTAGCGGGATCTCGTGAGCAGTTCTTC | CASSSPLAGSREQFF | - | TRBD2 | TRBJ2-1 | TRBV7-8
TGCAGTGCTAGAGGAGGACAGGGGGCTAACTATGGCTACACCTTC | CSARGGQGANYGYTF | - | TRBD1 | TRBJ1-2 | TRBV20-1
TGCAGTGCCATACTAGCGGGACCTCACAATGGGCAGTTCTTC | CSAILAGPHNGQFF | - | TRBD2 | TRBJ2-1 | TRBV20-1
TGTGCCAGCAGCCCAGGGACAGGGGCCGTGGCCCAGTACTTC | CASSPGTGAVAQYF | once | TRBD1 | TRBJ2-5 | TRBV7-3
TGTGCCAGCAGCGTAGGACAGGTGATACACTATAGCTACACCTTC | CASSVGQVIHYSYTF | - | - | TRBJ1-2 | TRBV9
TGTGCCAGCAGTTCCCCTGTATATTCCGGCTACACCTTC | CASSSPVYSGYTF | few | - | TRBJ1-2 | TRBV12-3/TRBV12-4
TGCAGTTCCCCGCGGATGAGGGACAATGAGCAGTTCTTC | CSSPRMRDNEQFF | - | - | TRBJ2-1 | TRBV20-1
TGTGCCAGCAGTTCGGGAGGGGGCAATGAGCAGTTCTTC | CASSSGGGNEQFF | - | TRBD2 | TRBJ2-1 | TRBV7-7
TGTGCCAGCAGCTCCACATGGGGGCGAGAGCAGTACTTC | CASSSTWGREQYF | - | - | TRBJ2-7 | TRBV7-3
TGCAGCGTTGCCGTTAGTGGGTGGGAGACCCAGTACTTC | CSVAVSGWETQYF | few | - | TRBJ2-5 | TRBV29-1
TGCAGTGCTAACCGGGACAAAAGTCAGCCCCAGCATTTT | CSANRDKSQPQHF | once | - | TRBJ1-5 | TRBV20-1
TGTGCCATCAGGGAGCGGGCCGGGGAGCTGTTTTTT | CAIRERAGELFF | few | - | TRBJ2-2 | TRBV10-3
TGTGCCAGCAGTCCCTATGTGGGGACGGAGTCCTACGAGCAGTACTTC | CASSPYVGTESYEQYF | few | - | TRBJ2-7 | TRBV25-1
TGTGCCATCAGGAATAGCGGGAGCTCCTACAATGAGCAGTTCTTC | CAIRNSGSSYNEQFF | - | TRBD2 | TRBJ2-1 | TRBV10-3
TGTGCCAGCAGTTTAACGGGAGAGTCCAATGAGCAGTTCTTC | CASSLTGESNEQFF | - | - | TRBJ2-1 | TRBV12-3/TRBV12-4